The subject of this entry is one T cell receptor (beta chain). TCRdb reprocessed the 5' RACE reads; each CDR3 protein has one entry and no DNA is given. The sample features about 460,000 distinct CDR3 sequences, with 1.4% in its top ten. The sample is drawn from a study of T cells expressing NK-cell markers. Germline V gene lookup returns CDR1 SGHRS and CDR2 YFSETQ. The CDR3 is made up of 13 amino acids. The receptor was derived from a woman in her 50s in good health. V usage is TRBV5-1 and J usage is TRBJ2-1; TCRdb picks TRBD2, but there is no DNA to check that call. The sample was blood T cells: a sorted CD56 or NKG2C T cell subset, CD4+ or CD8+ T cells, or bulk PBMC T cells (not recorded which). The CDR3 region is CASSLLVKNEQFF.